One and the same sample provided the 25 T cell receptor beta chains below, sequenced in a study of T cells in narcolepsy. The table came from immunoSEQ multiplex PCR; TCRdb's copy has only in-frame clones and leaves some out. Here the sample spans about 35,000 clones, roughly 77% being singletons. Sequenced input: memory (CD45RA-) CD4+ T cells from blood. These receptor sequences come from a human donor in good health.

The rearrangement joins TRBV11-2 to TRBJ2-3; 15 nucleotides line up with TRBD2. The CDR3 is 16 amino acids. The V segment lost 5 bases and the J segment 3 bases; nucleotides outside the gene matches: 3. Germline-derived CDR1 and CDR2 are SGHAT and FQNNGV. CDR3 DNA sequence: TGTGCCAGCAGCCGGGGGACTAGCGGGAGGACAGATACGCAGTATTTT. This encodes CASSRGTSGRTDTQYF. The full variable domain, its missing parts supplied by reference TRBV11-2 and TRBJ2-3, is EAGVAQSPRYKIIEKRQSVAFWCNPISGHATLYWYQQILGQGPKLLIQFQNNGVVDDSQLPKDRFSAERLKGVDSTLKIQPAKLEDSAVYLCASSRGTSGRTDTQYFGPGTRLTVL.

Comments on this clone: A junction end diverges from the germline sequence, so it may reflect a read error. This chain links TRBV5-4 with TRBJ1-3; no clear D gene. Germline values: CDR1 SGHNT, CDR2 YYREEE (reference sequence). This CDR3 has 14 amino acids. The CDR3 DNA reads TGTGCCAGCAGCTCTTACACCTCTGGAAACACCATGTATTTT. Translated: CASSSYTSGNTMYF.

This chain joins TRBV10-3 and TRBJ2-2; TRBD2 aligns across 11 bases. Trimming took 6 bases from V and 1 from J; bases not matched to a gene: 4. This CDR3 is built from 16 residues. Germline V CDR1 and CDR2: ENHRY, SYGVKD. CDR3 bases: TGTGCCATCAGCCTGGGACTAGCGGTGAACACCGGGGAGCTGTTTTTT. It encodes CAISLGLAVNTGELFF.

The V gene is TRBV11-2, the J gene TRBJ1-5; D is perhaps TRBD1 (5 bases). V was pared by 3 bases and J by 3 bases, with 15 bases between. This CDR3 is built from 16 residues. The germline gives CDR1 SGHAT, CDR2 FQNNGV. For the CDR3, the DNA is TGTGCCAGCAGCTTCCCCATGGGACGGCTCAATCAGCCCCAGCATTTT. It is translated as CASSFPMGRLNQPQHF.

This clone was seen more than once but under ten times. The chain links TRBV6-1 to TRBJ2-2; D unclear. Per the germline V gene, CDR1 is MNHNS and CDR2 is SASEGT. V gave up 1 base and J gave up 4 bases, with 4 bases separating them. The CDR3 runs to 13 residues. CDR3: CASSEVPTGELFF. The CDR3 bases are TGTGCCAGCAGTGAAGTTCCCACCGGGGAGCTGTTTTTT.

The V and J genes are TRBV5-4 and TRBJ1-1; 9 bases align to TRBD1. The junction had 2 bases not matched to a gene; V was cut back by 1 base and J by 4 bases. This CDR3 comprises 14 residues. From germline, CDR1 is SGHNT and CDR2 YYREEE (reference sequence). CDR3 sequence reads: CASSLTGGTTEAFF. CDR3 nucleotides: TGTGCCAGCAGCTTGACAGGGGGCACCACTGAAGCTTTCTTT.

The CDR3, as DNA: TGTGCCTGGAGTAGGGTGAGTCACACCTTC. As protein: CAWSRVSHTF. The chain combines TRBV30 with TRBJ1-2; no definite D call. The CDR3 length is 10 residues. Trimming removed 2 bases at V and 12 bases at J, with 10 bases between. Per germline, CDR1 GTSNPN and CDR2 SVGIG (reference sequence).

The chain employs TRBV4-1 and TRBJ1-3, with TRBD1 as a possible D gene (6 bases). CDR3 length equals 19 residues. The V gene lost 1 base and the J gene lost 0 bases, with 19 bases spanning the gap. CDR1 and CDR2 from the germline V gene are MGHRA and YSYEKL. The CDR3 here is CASSQVQKGGLGSGNTIYF. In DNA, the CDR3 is TGCGCCAGCAGCCAAGTTCAGAAGGGGGGACTGGGCTCTGGAAACACCATATATTTT.

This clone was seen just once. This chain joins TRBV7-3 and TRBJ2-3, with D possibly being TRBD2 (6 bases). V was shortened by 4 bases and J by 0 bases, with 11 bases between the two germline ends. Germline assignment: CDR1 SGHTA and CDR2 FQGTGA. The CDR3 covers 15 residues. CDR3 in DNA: TGTGCCAGCAGCTCCGGGGGAACGAGCACAGATACGCAGTATTTT. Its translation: CASSSGGTSTDTQYF.

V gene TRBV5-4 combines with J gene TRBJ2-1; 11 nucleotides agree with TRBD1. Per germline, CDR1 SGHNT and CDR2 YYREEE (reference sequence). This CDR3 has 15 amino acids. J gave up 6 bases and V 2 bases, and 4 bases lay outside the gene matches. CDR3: CASSFPDRGPNEQFF. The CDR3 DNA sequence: TGTGCCAGCAGCTTCCCGGACAGGGGGCCCAATGAGCAGTTCTTC. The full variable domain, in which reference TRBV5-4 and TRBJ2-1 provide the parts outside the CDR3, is ETGVTQSPTHLIKTRGQQVTLRCSSQSGHNTVSWYQQALGQGPQFIFQYYREEENGRGNFPPRFSGLQFPNYSSELNVNALELDDSALYLCASSFPDRGPNEQFFGPGTRLTVL.

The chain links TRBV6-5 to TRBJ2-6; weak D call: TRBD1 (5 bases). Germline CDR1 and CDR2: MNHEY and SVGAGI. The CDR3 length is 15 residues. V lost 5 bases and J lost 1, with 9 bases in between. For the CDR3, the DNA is TGTGCCAGCAGTGGGGCCCCGTCTGGGGCCAACGTCCTGACTTTC. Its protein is CASSGAPSGANVLTF.

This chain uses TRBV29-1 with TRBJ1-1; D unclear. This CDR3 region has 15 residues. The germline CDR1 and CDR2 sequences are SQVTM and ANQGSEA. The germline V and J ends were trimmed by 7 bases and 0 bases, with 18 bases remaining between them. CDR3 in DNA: TGCAGCGGTCGCCGCCTGACCGTACTGAACACTGAAGCTTTCTTT. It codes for CSGRRLTVLNTEAFF.

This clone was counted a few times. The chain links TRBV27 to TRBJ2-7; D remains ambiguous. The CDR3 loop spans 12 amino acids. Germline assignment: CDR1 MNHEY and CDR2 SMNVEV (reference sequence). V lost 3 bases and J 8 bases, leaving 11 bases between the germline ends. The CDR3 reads CASSFSAGQQYF. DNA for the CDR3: TGTGCCAGCAGTTTCTCAGCCGGCCAGCAGTACTTC.

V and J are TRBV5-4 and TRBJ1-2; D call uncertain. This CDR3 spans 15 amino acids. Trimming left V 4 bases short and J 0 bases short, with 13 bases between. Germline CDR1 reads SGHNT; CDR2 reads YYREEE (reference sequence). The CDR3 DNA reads TGTGCCAGCAGCCCTACGGGTGGTGCTAACTATGGCTACACCTTC. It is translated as CASSPTGGANYGYTF.

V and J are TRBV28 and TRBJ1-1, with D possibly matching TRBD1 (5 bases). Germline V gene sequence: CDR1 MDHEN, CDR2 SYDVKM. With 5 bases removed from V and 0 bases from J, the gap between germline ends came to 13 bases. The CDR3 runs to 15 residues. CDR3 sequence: CASSPLRGMNTEAFF. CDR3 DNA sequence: TGTGCCAGCAGTCCGCTGAGGGGAATGAACACTGAAGCTTTCTTT. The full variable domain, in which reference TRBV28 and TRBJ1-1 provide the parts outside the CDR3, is DVKVTQSSRYLVKRTGEKVFLECVQDMDHENMFWYRQDPGLGLRLIYFSYDVKMKEKGDIPEGYSVSREKKERFSLILESASTNQTSMYLCASSPLRGMNTEAFFGQGTRLTVV.

The CDR3 protein is CASSLGWPQNEKLFF. CDR3 coding DNA: TGCGCCAGCAGCTTGGGATGGCCACAGAATGAAAAACTGTTTTTT. The gene calls are TRBV5-1 and TRBJ1-4; D is unresolved. Trimming removed 0 bases at V and 5 bases at J, with 11 bases between. The germline gives CDR1 SGHRS, CDR2 YFSETQ. The CDR3 covers 15 residues.

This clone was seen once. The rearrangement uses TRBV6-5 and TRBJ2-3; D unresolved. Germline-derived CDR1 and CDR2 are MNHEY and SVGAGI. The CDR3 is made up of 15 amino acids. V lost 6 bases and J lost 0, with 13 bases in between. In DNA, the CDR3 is TGTGCCAGCAGCGCGACCGGGCTTAGCACAGATACGCAGTATTTT. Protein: CASSATGLSTDTQYF.

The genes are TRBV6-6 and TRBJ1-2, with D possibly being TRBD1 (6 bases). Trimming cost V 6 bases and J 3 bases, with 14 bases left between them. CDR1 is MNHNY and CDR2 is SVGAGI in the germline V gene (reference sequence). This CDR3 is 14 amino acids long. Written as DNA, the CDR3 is TGTGCCAGCAGGGGGGCCGGGTCTGACTATGGCTACACCTTC. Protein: CASRGAGSDYGYTF.

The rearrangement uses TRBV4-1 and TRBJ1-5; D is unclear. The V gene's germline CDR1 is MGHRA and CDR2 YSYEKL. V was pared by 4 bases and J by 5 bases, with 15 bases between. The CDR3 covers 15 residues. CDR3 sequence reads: CASSRSGDWDQPQHF. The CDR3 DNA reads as TGCGCCAGCAGCCGGAGTGGCGATTGGGATCAGCCCCAGCATTTT.

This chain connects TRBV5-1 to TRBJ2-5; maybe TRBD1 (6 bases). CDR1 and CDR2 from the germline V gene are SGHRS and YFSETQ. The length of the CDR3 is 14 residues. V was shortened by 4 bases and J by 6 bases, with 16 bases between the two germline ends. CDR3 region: CASSPTQGRQTQYF. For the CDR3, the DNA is TGCGCCAGCAGCCCAACACAGGGTCGGCAGACCCAGTACTTC.

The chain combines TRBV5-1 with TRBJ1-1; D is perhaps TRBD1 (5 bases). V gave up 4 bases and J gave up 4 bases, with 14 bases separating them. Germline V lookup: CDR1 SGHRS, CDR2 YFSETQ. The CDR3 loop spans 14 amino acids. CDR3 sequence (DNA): TGCGCCAGCAGCCTCCTTGAAGGGACCACTGAAGCTTTCTTT. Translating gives CASSLLEGTTEAFF.

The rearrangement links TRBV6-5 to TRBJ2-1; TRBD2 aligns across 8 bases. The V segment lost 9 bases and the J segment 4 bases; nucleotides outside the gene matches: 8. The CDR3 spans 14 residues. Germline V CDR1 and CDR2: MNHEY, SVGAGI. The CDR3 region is CASASGSAYNEQFF. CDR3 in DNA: TGTGCCAGTGCGAGCGGGAGTGCTTACAATGAGCAGTTCTTC.

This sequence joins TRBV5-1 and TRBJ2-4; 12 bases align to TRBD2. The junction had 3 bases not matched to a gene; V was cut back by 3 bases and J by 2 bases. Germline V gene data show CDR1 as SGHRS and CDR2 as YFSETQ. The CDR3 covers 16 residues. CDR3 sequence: CASSWTSGEPKNIQYF. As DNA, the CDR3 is TGCGCCAGCAGCTGGACTAGCGGGGAACCCAAAAACATTCAGTACTTC.

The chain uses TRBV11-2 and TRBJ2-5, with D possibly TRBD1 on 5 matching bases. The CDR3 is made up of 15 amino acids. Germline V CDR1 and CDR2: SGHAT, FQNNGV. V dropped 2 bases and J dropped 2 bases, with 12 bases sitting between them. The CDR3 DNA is TGTGCCAGCAGCTTAATCGGGCCAGGGCAAGAGACCCAGTACTTC. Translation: CASSLIGPGQETQYF.

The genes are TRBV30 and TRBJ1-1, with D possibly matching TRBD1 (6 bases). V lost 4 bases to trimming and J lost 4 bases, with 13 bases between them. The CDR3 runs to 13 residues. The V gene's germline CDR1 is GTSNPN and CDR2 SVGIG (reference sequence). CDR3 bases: TGTGCCTGGACCCAGGGGCTTCGCACTGAAGCTTTCTTT. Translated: CAWTQGLRTEAFF. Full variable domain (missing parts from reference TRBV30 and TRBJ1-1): SQTIHQWPATLVQPVGSPLSLECTVEGTSNPNLYWYRQAAGRGLQLLFYSVGIGQISSEVPQNLSASRPQDRQFILSSKKLLLSDSGFYLCAWTQGLRTEAFFGQGTRLTVV.